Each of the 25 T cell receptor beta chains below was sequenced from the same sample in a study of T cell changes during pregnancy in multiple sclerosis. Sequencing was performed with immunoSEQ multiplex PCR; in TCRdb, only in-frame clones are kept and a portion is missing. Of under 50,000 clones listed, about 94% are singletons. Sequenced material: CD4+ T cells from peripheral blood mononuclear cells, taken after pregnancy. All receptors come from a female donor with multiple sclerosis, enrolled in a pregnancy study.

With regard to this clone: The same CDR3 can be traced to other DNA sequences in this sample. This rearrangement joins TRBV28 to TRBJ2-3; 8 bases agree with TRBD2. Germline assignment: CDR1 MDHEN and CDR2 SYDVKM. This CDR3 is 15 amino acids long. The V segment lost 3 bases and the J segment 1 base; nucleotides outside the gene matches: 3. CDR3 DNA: TGTGCCAGCAGTTTTGGGCGGGGGGGCACAGATACGCAGTATTTT. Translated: CASSFGRGGTDTQYF.

The CDR3, as DNA: TGTGCCAGCAGCCTGGGACAGGCGAACACTGAAGCTTTCTTT. As protein: CASSLGQANTEAFF. The chain recombines TRBV5-6 with TRBJ1-1; 8 nucleotides match TRBD1. The germline V gene encodes CDR1 SGHDT and CDR2 YYEEEE. V was pared by 4 bases and J by 1 base, with 3 bases of the junction left unmatched. The CDR3 has 14 amino acids.

CDR3 DNA: TGTGCCAGCAGCTTAGATAGCTCTGGGGCCAACGTCCTGACTTTC. This codes for CASSLDSSGANVLTF. The J gene is TRBJ2-6, the V gene TRBV7-2; D is ambiguous. Germline V gives CDR1 SGHTA, CDR2 FQGNSA. This CDR3 region has 15 residues. The V gene lost 1 base and the J gene lost 0 bases, with 4 bases spanning the gap. Looking up the rest from reference TRBV7-2 and TRBJ2-6 gives the full variable domain: GAGVSQSPSNKVTEKGKDVELRCDPISGHTALYWYRQSLGQGLEFLIYFQGNSAPDKSGLPSDRFSAERTGGSVSTLTIQRTQQEDSAVYLCASSLDSSGANVLTFGAGSRLTVL.

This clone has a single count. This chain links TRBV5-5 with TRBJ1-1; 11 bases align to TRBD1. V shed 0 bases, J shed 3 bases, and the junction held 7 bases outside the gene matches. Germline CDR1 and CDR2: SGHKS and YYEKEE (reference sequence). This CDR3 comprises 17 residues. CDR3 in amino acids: CASSLADRGHGDTEAFF. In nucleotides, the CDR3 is TGTGCCAGCAGCTTGGCGGACAGGGGGCATGGTGACACTGAAGCTTTCTTT.

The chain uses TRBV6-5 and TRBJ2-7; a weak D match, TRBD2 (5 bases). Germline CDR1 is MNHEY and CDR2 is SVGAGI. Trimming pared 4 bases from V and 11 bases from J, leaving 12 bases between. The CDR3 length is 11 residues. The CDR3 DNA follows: TGTGCCAGCAGTTTTGGTTCTAGCAAGTACTTC. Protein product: CASSFGSSKYF.

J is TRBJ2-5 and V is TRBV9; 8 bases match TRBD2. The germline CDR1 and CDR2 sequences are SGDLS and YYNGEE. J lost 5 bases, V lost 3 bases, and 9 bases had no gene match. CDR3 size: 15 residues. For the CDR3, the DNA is TGTGCCAGCAGCGAAACTAGCGGCGCGGGGGAGACCCAGTACTTC. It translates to CASSETSGAGETQYF.

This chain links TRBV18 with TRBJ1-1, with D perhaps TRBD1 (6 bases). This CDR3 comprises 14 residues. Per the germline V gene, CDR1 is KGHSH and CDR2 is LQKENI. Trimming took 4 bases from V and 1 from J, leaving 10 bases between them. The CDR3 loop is CASSQLTGNTEAFF. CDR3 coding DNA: TGTGCCAGCTCACAACTGACAGGGAACACTGAAGCTTTCTTT.

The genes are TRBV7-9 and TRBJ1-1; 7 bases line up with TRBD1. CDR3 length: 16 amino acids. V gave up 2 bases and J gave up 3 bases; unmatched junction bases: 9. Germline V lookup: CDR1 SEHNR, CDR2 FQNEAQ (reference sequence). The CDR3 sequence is CASSLKATGPHTEAFF. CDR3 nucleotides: TGTGCCAGCAGCTTAAAGGCGACAGGGCCTCACACTGAAGCTTTCTTT.

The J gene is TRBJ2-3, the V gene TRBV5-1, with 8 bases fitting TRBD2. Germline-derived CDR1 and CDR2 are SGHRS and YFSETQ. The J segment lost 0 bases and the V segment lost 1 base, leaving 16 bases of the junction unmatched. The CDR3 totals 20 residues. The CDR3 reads CASSLWSSRDAGGSTDTQYF. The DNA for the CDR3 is TGCGCCAGCAGCTTGTGGTCCAGCCGAGATGCGGGGGGTAGCACAGATACGCAGTATTTT.

The DNA of the CDR3 is TGTGCCAGCAGCTTTGACGGGGGGGTTCAAGAGACCCAGTACTTC. As protein: CASSFDGGVQETQYF. The V and J genes are TRBV5-5 and TRBJ2-5; 8 nucleotides agree with TRBD2. This CDR3 spans 15 amino acids. V lost 2 bases and J lost 2; bases outside the gene matches: 5. Per germline, CDR1 SGHKS and CDR2 YYEKEE (reference sequence).

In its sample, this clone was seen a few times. CDR3 nucleotides: TGTGCCAGCAATCTGGGCCAAGGAGAGACCCAGTACTTC. Amino acids: CASNLGQGETQYF. This chain uses TRBV2 with TRBJ2-5, with D unresolved. The CDR3 is made up of 13 amino acids. V shed 7 bases and J shed 4 bases, with 13 bases lying between them. In germline, CDR1 is SNHLY, CDR2 FYNNEI.

CDR3: CASSPGQGNTEAFF. CDR3 sequence (DNA): TGCGCCAGCAGCCCGGGACAGGGGAACACTGAAGCTTTCTTT. The rearrangement joins TRBV5-1 to TRBJ1-1, with TRBD1 matching 9 bases. This CDR3 is 14 amino acids long. V lost 4 bases to trimming and J lost 1 base; unmatched junction nucleotides: 2. Germline V CDR1 and CDR2: SGHRS, YFSETQ.

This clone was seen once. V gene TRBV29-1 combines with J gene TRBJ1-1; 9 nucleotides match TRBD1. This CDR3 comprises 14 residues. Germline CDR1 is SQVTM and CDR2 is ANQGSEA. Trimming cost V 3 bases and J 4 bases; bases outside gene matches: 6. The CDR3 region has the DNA TGCAGCGTTGATCCCTCGACAGGGGGCACTGAAGCTTTCTTT. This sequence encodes CSVDPSTGGTEAFF.

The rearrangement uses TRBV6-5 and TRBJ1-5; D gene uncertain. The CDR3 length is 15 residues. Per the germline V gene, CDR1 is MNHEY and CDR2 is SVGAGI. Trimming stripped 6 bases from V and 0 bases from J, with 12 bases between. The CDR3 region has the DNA TGTGCCAGCAGCATCACAGAGAATAGCAATCAGCCCCAGCATTTT. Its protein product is CASSITENSNQPQHF.

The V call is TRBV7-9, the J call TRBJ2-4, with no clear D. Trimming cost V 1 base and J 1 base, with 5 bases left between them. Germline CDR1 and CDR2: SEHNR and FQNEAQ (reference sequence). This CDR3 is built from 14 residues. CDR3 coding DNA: TGTGCCAGCAGCTTAGGAGGTGCCAAAAACATTCAGTACTTC. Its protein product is CASSLGGAKNIQYF.

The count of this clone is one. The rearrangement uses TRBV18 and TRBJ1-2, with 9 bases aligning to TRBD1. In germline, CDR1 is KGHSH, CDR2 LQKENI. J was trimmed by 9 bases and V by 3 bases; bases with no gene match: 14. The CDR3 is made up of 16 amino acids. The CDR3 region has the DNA TGTGCCAGCTCACCTCAACCGGGACAGGGTTTTTTTCGCTACACCTTC. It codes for CASSPQPGQGFFRYTF.

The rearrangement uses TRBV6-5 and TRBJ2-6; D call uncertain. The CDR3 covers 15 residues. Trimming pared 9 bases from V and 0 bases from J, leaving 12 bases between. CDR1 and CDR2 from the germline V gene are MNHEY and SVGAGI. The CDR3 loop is CARTTASSGANVLTF. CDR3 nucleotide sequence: TGTGCCAGAACGACGGCTAGCTCTGGGGCCAACGTCCTGACTTTC.

CDR3: CASSLVGAEYNEQFF. The CDR3 DNA follows: TGTGCCAGCAGCTTAGTAGGGGCGGAATACAATGAGCAGTTCTTC. The V gene is TRBV7-6, the J gene TRBJ2-1; D might be TRBD1 (5 bases). V shed 1 base and J shed 4 bases, with 11 bases lying between them. CDR3 length: 15 residues. Germline values: CDR1 SGHVS, CDR2 FNYEAQ. Supplemented by reference TRBV7-6 and TRBJ2-1, the full variable domain reads GAGVSQSPRYKVTKRGQDVALRCDPISGHVSLYWYRQALGQGPEFLTYFNYEAQQDKSGLPNDRFSAERPEGSISTLTIQRTEQRDSAMYRCASSLVGAEYNEQFFGPGTRLTVL.

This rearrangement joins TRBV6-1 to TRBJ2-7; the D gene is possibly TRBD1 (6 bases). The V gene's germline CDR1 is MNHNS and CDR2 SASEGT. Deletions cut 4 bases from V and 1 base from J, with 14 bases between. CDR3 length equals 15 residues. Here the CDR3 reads CASSASHRASYEQYF. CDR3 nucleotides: TGTGCCAGCAGTGCAAGCCACAGGGCGTCCTACGAGCAGTACTTC.

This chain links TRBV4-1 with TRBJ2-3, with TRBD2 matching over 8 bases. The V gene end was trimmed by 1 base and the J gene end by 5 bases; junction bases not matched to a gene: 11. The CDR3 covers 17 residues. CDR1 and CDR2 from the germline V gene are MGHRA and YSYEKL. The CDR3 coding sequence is TGCGCCAGCAGCCAAGCCTTACTTAGCGGGACGGGAGATACGCAGTATTTT. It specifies CASSQALLSGTGDTQYF.

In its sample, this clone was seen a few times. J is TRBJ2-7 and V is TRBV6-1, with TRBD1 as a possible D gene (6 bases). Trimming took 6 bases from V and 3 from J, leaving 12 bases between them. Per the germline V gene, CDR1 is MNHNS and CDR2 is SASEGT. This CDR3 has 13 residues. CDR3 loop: CASSRQGNYEQYF. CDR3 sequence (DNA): TGTGCCAGCAGCAGGCAGGGGAACTACGAGCAGTACTTC.

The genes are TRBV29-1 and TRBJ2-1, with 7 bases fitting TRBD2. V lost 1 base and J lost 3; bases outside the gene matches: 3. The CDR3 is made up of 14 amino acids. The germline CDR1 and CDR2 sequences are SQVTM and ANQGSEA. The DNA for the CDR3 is TGCAGCGTTGAAGCTCGCGGGGGCTACAATGAGCAGTTCTTC. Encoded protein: CSVEARGGYNEQFF.

The CDR3 protein is CASSYGQGGEQYF. The CDR3 DNA follows: TGTGCCAGCAGTTACGGACAAGGCGGCGAGCAGTACTTC. The chain is built from TRBV6-5 and TRBJ2-7, with D possibly being TRBD1 (5 bases). The CDR3 has 13 amino acids. Germline lookup yields CDR1 MNHEY and CDR2 SVGAGI. Trimming left V 2 bases short and J 6 bases short, with 11 bases between.

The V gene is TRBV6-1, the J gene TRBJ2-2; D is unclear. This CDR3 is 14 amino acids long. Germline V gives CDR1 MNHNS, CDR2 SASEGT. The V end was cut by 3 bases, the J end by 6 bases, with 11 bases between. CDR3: CASSELRGSGELFF. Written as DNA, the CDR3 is TGTGCCAGCAGTGAGCTCCGAGGATCCGGGGAGCTGTTTTTT.

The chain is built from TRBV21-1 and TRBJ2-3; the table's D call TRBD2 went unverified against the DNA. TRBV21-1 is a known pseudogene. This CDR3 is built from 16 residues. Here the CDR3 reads CASSNWRGVSGDTQYF. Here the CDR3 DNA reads TGTGCCAGCAGCAATTGGCGGGGGGTTTCGGGAGATACGCAGTATTTT.